The 5 T cell receptor beta chains below all came from one sample that was sequenced in a study of PD-L1 blockade in urothelial cancer. Method: immunoSEQ multiplex PCR; TCRdb's copy keeps in-frame clones and lacks some. The sample yields some 74,000 clones, 85% seen once. Time point described: pretreatment peripheral blood. The sample in question was PBMCs, obtained around atezolizumab (anti-PD-L1) treatment. These receptors all come from a middle-aged man with urothelial cancer.

The V call is TRBV4-1, the J call TRBJ2-1; a possible D gene is TRBD1 (6 bases). The germline V gene has CDR1 MGHRA and CDR2 YSYEKL. This CDR3 contains 18 residues. V was clipped by 0 bases and J by 7 bases, with 22 bases between them. The CDR3 DNA is TGCGCCAGCAGCCAAGATATTCAACAGGGAATCGGATGGAATGAGCAGTTCTTC. It is translated as CASSQDIQQGIGWNEQFF.

The J gene is TRBJ1-1, the V gene TRBV7-3; possibly TRBD1 for D (5 bases). The CDR3 sequence is 13 residues long. Germline CDR1 SGHTA, CDR2 FQGTGA. V lost 4 bases, J lost 8 bases, and 14 bases lay in between. CDR3 residues: CASSSGRGLEAFF. CDR3 sequence (DNA): TGTGCCAGCAGCTCAGGGCGGGGTTTAGAAGCTTTCTTT.

The chain links TRBV30 to TRBJ1-2; TRBD1 matches at 9 bases. V lost 0 bases to trimming and J lost 7 bases; unmatched junction nucleotides: 12. The length of the CDR3 is 16 residues. Germline V lookup: CDR1 GTSNPN, CDR2 SVGIG (reference sequence). The CDR3 region is CAWSVSLGQGRSGYTF. CDR3 bases: TGTGCCTGGAGTGTATCGCTCGGACAGGGGCGTTCTGGCTACACCTTC. The whole variable domain, remainder taken from reference TRBV30 and TRBJ1-2, is SQTIHQWPATLVQPVGSPLSLECTVEGTSNPNLYWYRQAAGRGLQLLFYSVGIGQISSEVPQNLSASRPQDRQFILSSKKLLLSDSGFYLCAWSVSLGQGRSGYTFGSGTRLTVV.

V and J are TRBV29-1 and TRBJ2-7; 9 bases align to TRBD1. Losses at the gene ends were 6 bases for V and 5 bases for J; bases not matched to a gene: 11. Looked up from germline, CDR1 is SQVTM and CDR2 is ANQGSEA. The CDR3 is 14 amino acids. CDR3 in amino acids: CSVRRGTGPNEQYF. The CDR3, as DNA: TGCAGCGTGAGGCGTGGGACAGGGCCAAACGAGCAGTACTTC.

This sequence joins TRBV7-2 and TRBJ1-3; D unclear. CDR3 length equals 13 residues. Per germline, CDR1 SGHTA and CDR2 FQGNSA. V was trimmed by 4 bases and J by 2 bases, leaving 6 bases between them. CDR3 nucleotide sequence: TGTGCCAGCAGCTCAGTGACTGGAAACACCATATATTTT. It codes for CASSSVTGNTIYF. The complete variable domain, with remaining parts taken from reference TRBV7-2 and TRBJ1-3, reads GAGVSQSPSNKVTEKGKDVELRCDPISGHTALYWYRQSLGQGLEFLIYFQGNSAPDKSGLPSDRFSAERTGGSVSTLTIQRTQQEDSAVYLCASSSVTGNTIYFGEGSWLTVV.